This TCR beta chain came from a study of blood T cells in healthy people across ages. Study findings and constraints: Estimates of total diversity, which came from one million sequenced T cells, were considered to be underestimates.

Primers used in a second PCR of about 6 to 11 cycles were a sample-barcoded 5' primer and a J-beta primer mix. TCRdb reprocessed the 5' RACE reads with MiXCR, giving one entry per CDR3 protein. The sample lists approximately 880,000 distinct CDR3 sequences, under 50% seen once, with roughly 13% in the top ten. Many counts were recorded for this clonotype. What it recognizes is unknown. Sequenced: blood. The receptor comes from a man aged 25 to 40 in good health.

This CDR3 is CAISDTGAPNTGELFF. The CDR3 coding sequence is TGTGCCATCAGTGACACGGGGGCCCCGAACACCGGGGAGCTGTTTTTT. The rearrangement links TRBV10-3 to TRBJ2-2; D could derive from TRBD1 or TRBD2 (6 bases each). V was cut by 3 bases and J by 0 bases, with 11 bases left in between. This CDR3 is 16 amino acids long. From germline, CDR1 is ENHRY and CDR2 SYGVKD.